Shown below are 31 T cell receptor beta chains from a single sample sequenced in a study of molecular identifiers for immune sequencing clone quantification. TCRdb re-analysed the PCR reads in MiXCR, keeping a single row per CDR3 protein. The table records about half a million distinct CDR3 sequences, under 30% of them present only once. Sequencing used naive CD8+ T cells from blood, with Jurkat cell RNA spiked in. The subset denotes: FACS-sorted CD8+CD4-CCR7+CD45RA+ naive T cells. The source of these receptors is a human donor in good health. Some libraries in this study had Jurkat cell RNA spiked in.

In the case of this clonotype: One base away lies a much larger clone, so this may be a sequencing read error. The chain couples TRBV9 to TRBJ2-5; D remains unclear. The germline V gene encodes CDR1 SGDLS and CDR2 YYNGEE. CDR3 length: 12 residues. The CDR3 spells CAGSAYQETQYF. The CDR3 region has the DNA TGTGCCGGCAGCGCCTACCAAGAGACCCAGTACTTC.

A single count supports this clonotype. The chain uses TRBV12-5 and TRBJ2-3; 12 bases fit TRBD1. The CDR3 loop spans 19 amino acids. CDR1 and CDR2 from the germline V gene are LGHNT and FRNRAP. The trim removed 2 bases at V and 8 bases at J, leaving 17 bases unmatched. The CDR3 is CASGLPAPGQGAGWGTQYF. The CDR3 DNA reads as TGTGCTAGTGGTTTGCCCGCGCCGGGACAGGGGGCGGGTTGGGGTACGCAGTATTTT.

This clonotype was counted at least ten times. The chain combines TRBV7-8 with TRBJ1-1; D remains ambiguous. Trimming removed 2 bases at V and 5 bases at J, with 6 bases between. The CDR3 is 12 residues long. Germline values: CDR1 SGHVS, CDR2 FQNEAQ. The CDR3 region has the DNA TGTGCCAGCAGCTTATTGTTGACTGAAGCTTTCTTT. Protein product: CASSLLLTEAFF.

This chain connects TRBV27 to TRBJ2-5; 8 positions match TRBD2. This CDR3 region has 15 residues. Germline lookup yields CDR1 MNHEY and CDR2 SMNVEV (reference sequence). V shed 5 bases and J 4 bases; nucleotides not matched to a gene: 9. CDR3 coding DNA: TGTGCCAGCAGTCCGGCGGGGGGAGGAGGAGAGACCCAGTACTTC. Its translation: CASSPAGGGGETQYF.

This clonotype was picked up a small number of times. The chain carries TRBV5-1 and TRBJ2-1, with 8 bases fitting TRBD2. Losses at the gene ends were 7 bases for V and 6 bases for J; bases not matched to a gene: 9. Germline CDR1 is SGHRS and CDR2 is YFSETQ. CDR3 length: 14 residues. In nucleotides, the CDR3 is TGCGCCAGCCACATCGGGGGGGCCCCCAATGAGCAGTTCTTC. Its protein product is CASHIGGAPNEQFF.

The V and J genes are TRBV11-2 and TRBJ2-7, with D unresolved. The CDR3 has 14 amino acids. Trimming stripped 6 bases from V and 2 bases from J, with 14 bases between. CDR1 is SGHAT and CDR2 is FQNNGV in the germline V gene. The CDR3 sequence: CASRATEYPYEQYF. The CDR3 region has the DNA TGTGCCAGCAGGGCCACGGAGTACCCCTACGAGCAGTACTTC.

The chain uses TRBV7-6 and TRBJ1-3; weak D call: TRBD1 (5 bases). V gave up 1 base and J gave up 4 bases, with 14 bases separating them. CDR1 and CDR2 (germline): SGHVS, FNYEAQ. This CDR3 contains 16 residues. CDR3 protein: CASSLDHRSEGNTIYF. The CDR3 region has the DNA TGTGCCAGCAGCTTAGACCACAGGAGCGAAGGAAACACCATATATTTT.

The chain links TRBV7-9 to TRBJ2-2; 7 positions match TRBD2. Trimming at V came to 5 bases and at J to 6 bases, leaving 3 bases not matched to a gene. CDR3 size: 13 residues. The germline V gene encodes CDR1 SEHNR and CDR2 FQNEAQ (reference sequence). CDR3 DNA: TGTGCCAGCAGCCCGGGACTACCCGGGGAGCTGTTTTTT. Its protein is CASSPGLPGELFF.

This clonotype was detected only a few times. CDR3 DNA sequence: TGTGCCAGCAGTGGACAGGGGCCGCTCCTCCACTTT. Protein product: CASSGQGPLLHF. V usage is TRBV6-2 or TRBV6-3 and J usage is TRBJ1-6; TRBD1 aligns across 9 bases. Losses at the gene ends were 5 bases for V and 15 bases for J; bases not matched to a gene: 5. The CDR3 runs 12 residues. Per the germline V gene, CDR1 is MNHEY and CDR2 is SVGEGT.

This clonotype was detected a few times. CDR3 DNA sequence: TGTGCCAGCAGTGAGCAGGGAGGAGAAGATACGCAGTATTTT. Its protein product is CASSEQGGEDTQYF. The J gene is TRBJ2-3, the V gene TRBV2, with D possibly TRBD2 on 6 matching bases. Germline CDR1 and CDR2: SNHLY and FYNNEI. The V end was cut by 3 bases, the J end by 5 bases, with 12 bases between. CDR3 size: 14 residues.

Concerning this clonotype itself: A read error may explain this, as a much larger clone is one base away. The gene calls are TRBV12-3 or TRBV12-4 and TRBJ2-1, with 7 bases lining up with TRBD1. This CDR3 contains 15 residues. CDR3 DNA sequence: TGTGCCAGCAGTCCCAAGGGGGCCATCTACGATGAGCAGTTCTTC. Translating gives CASSPKGAIYDEQFF.

This clonotype was counted ten times or more. V and J are TRBV11-2 and TRBJ2-1; D might be TRBD2 (5 bases). Trimming shortened V by 2 bases and J by 8 bases, and 13 bases separated the two germline ends. Germline values: CDR1 SGHAT, CDR2 FQNNGV. This CDR3 comprises 14 residues. The CDR3 nucleotides read TGTGCCAGCAGCTTATTCGGGGTGAGCGATGAGCAGTTCTTC. Its translation is CASSLFGVSDEQFF.

This clonotype was recorded a few times. This sequence joins TRBV27 and TRBJ2-3; 8 nucleotides line up with TRBD1. This CDR3 region has 15 residues. V was clipped by 2 bases and J by 4 bases; unmatched bases: 5. The V gene's germline CDR1 is MNHEY and CDR2 SMNVEV (reference sequence). Here the CDR3 reads CASSLQSQGADTQYF. DNA of the CDR3: TGTGCCAGCAGTTTACAATCACAGGGGGCAGATACGCAGTATTTT.

The chain has TRBV7-9 and TRBJ2-1, with 10 bases identical to TRBD1. V was pared by 5 bases and J by 1 base, with 5 bases of the junction left unmatched. The CDR3 consists of 16 residues. Looked up from germline, CDR1 is SEHNR and CDR2 is FQNEAQ (reference sequence). CDR3 amino acids: CASSQTGGLSYNEQFF. For the CDR3, the DNA is TGTGCCAGCAGCCAGACAGGGGGCCTATCCTACAATGAGCAGTTCTTC.

The rearrangement links TRBV27 to TRBJ1-4; a possible D gene is TRBD1 (5 bases). The CDR3 consists of 15 residues. The V gene lost 2 bases and the J gene lost 3 bases, with 10 bases spanning the gap. The germline CDR1 and CDR2 sequences are MNHEY and SMNVEV (reference sequence). The CDR3 nucleotides are TGTGCCAGCAGTTTAGTAGGGGCGGCTAATGAAAAACTGTTTTTT. This gives the protein CASSLVGAANEKLFF.

This clonotype was found a few times. Lacking the conserved final phenylalanine or tryptophan, this CDR3 likely reflects a read error. This chain connects TRBV18 to TRBJ2-7; 7 positions match TRBD1. In germline, CDR1 is KGHSH, CDR2 LQKENI. The CDR3 is made up of 14 amino acids. The J segment lost 5 bases and the V segment lost 0 bases, leaving 4 bases of the junction unmatched. Here the CDR3 reads CASSPPVGGNEQYI. Here the CDR3 DNA reads TGTGCCAGCTCACCACCGGTAGGGGGCAACGAGCAGTACATC.

This clonotype turned up a few times. CDR3 protein: CATSRGAGANVLTF. The CDR3 DNA reads TGTGCCACCAGTCGGGGGGCCGGGGCCAACGTCCTGACTTTC. The V and J genes are TRBV24-1 and TRBJ2-6; D may be TRBD2 (7 bases). The V end lost 6 bases, the J end lost 4 bases, and 9 bases lay between the germline ends. CDR3 length equals 14 residues. Germline V lookup: CDR1 KGHDR, CDR2 SFDVKD.

This clonotype was observed a few times. Because it lacks the conserved phenylalanine or tryptophan at the end, this CDR3 is likely a read error. J is TRBJ2-5 and V is TRBV6-2 or TRBV6-3; D is ambiguous. Between the trimmed V and J ends, which lost 0 bases and 1 base, there was a span of 12 bases. Looked up from germline, CDR1 is MNHEY and CDR2 is SVGEGT. This CDR3 comprises 16 residues. The CDR3 here is CASSYSVSFPQETQYS. CDR3 bases: TGTGCCAGCAGTTACTCGGTCTCCTTCCCCCAAGAGACCCAGTACTCC.

The chain employs TRBV12-3 or TRBV12-4 and TRBJ2-6; weak D call: TRBD1 (5 bases). The CDR3 has 17 amino acids. Trimming took off 10 bases at V and 0 bases at J, with 19 bases between the two ends. CDR3 region: CAITPGGAPSGANVLTF. The CDR3 DNA reads as TGTGCCATCACACCCGGTGGGGCTCCCTCTGGGGCCAACGTCCTGACTTTC.

The V gene is TRBV4-3, the J gene TRBJ2-3; 8 bases fit TRBD1. V was pared by 0 bases and J by 7 bases, with 12 bases of the junction left unmatched. Per the germline V gene, CDR1 is LGHNA and CDR2 is YSLEER. The CDR3 is 17 amino acids. The chain's CDR3 is CASSQDLQGAPQHTQYF. The CDR3 DNA follows: TGCGCCAGCAGCCAAGATCTGCAGGGGGCTCCTCAACATACGCAGTATTTT.

The V and J genes are TRBV27 and TRBJ2-1; D call uncertain. CDR1 MNHEY and CDR2 SMNVEV come from the germline V gene (reference sequence). The V end lost 6 bases, the J end lost 7 bases, and 10 bases lay between the germline ends. CDR3 size: 12 residues. As DNA, the CDR3 is TGTGCCAGCAGATTCAGCGTTAATGAGCAGTTCTTC. It translates to CASRFSVNEQFF.

This clonotype has just a few counts. The CDR3 protein is CATSDSQTYSTDTQYF. Here the CDR3 DNA reads TGTGCCACCAGTGATTCCCAGACCTATAGCACAGATACGCAGTATTTT. The V gene is TRBV24-1, the J gene TRBJ2-3, with D unclear. Per the germline V gene, CDR1 is KGHDR and CDR2 is SFDVKD. Trimming pared 2 bases from V and 0 bases from J, leaving 11 bases between. This CDR3 contains 16 residues.

The chain recombines TRBV19 with TRBJ2-2; 8 bases fit TRBD1. The ends lost 10 bases at V and 6 bases at J; junction bases unmatched: 19. Germline values: CDR1 LNHDA, CDR2 SQIVND (reference sequence). The CDR3 runs 17 residues. CDR3 residues: CATEDPRTGRVAGELFF. CDR3 nucleotide sequence: TGTGCCACTGAAGATCCCCGGACAGGGCGGGTGGCCGGGGAGCTGTTTTTT.

This chain connects TRBV10-3 to TRBJ2-7, with 7 bases identical to TRBD1. V shed 3 bases, J shed 0 bases, and the junction held 5 bases outside the gene matches. The CDR3 has 15 amino acids. CDR1 is ENHRY and CDR2 is SYGVKD in the germline V gene. CDR3 nucleotides: TGTGCCATCAGTGACGAGGGGGCATCCTCCTACGAGCAGTACTTC. Translation gives CAISDEGASSYEQYF.

There are a few counts of this clonotype. CDR3 sequence: CASSLSRALNTEAFF. The DNA of the CDR3 is TGCGCCAGCAGCTTAAGTCGGGCTTTAAACACTGAAGCTTTCTTT. The V call is TRBV5-1, the J call TRBJ1-1; D not certain. V lost 2 bases and J 2 bases, leaving 13 bases between the germline ends. This CDR3 is built from 15 residues. In germline, CDR1 is SGHRS, CDR2 YFSETQ. Together with reference TRBV5-1 and TRBJ1-1, the CDR3 gives the full variable domain: KAGVTQTPRYLIKTRGQQVTLSCSPISGHRSVSWYQQTPGQGLQFLFEYFSETQRNKGNFPGRFSGRQFSNSRSEMNVSTLELGDSALYLCASSLSRALNTEAFFGQGTRLTVV.

This clonotype was counted ten times or more. The V gene is TRBV20-1, the J gene TRBJ2-7, with a possible D match to TRBD2 (6 bases). This CDR3 has 16 residues. The V end lost 0 bases, the J end lost 2 bases, and 17 bases lay between the germline ends. Germline-derived CDR1 and CDR2 are DFQATT and SNEGSKA (reference sequence). CDR3 in amino acids: CSARDRAGKTPYEQYF. CDR3 coding DNA: TGCAGTGCTAGAGATCGGGCGGGAAAAACCCCCTACGAGCAGTACTTC.

The chain has TRBV20-1 and TRBJ2-5; D could derive from TRBD1 or TRBD2 (5 bases each). The CDR3 runs 13 residues. Trimming left V 0 bases short and J 5 bases short, with 10 bases between. In germline, CDR1 is DFQATT, CDR2 SNEGSKA (reference sequence). The chain's CDR3 is CSARDGGTETQYF. The CDR3 nucleotides are TGCAGTGCTAGAGATGGGGGTACCGAGACCCAGTACTTC.

Ten or more counts support this clonotype. The chain links TRBV7-9 to TRBJ2-3; TRBD2 aligns across 9 bases. J lost 3 bases, V lost 4 bases, and 8 bases had no gene match. The V gene's germline CDR1 is SEHNR and CDR2 FQNEAQ (reference sequence). The CDR3 spans 16 residues. Here the CDR3 reads CASSSPLAGGTDTQYF. The CDR3 DNA reads TGTGCCAGCAGCTCTCCCCTTGCGGGGGGGACAGATACGCAGTATTTT.

This rearrangement joins TRBV20-1 to TRBJ2-7; D is unresolved. Germline V gene data show CDR1 as DFQATT and CDR2 as SNEGSKA (reference sequence). This CDR3 comprises 16 residues. Trimming shortened V by 1 base and J by 4 bases, and 20 bases separated the two germline ends. The CDR3 here is CSARVRENPSLYEQYF. Written as DNA, the CDR3 is TGCAGTGCTAGAGTAAGGGAAAACCCCTCCTTGTACGAGCAGTACTTC.

This clonotype has a handful of counts. This chain uses TRBV6-5 with TRBJ1-5, with a tentative D call TRBD1 (6 bases). There are 14 residues in the CDR3. CDR1 and CDR2 (germline): MNHEY, SVGAGI. V gave up 5 bases and J gave up 4 bases, with 12 bases separating them. The CDR3 sequence is CASSLNDRNQPQHF. In nucleotides, the CDR3 is TGTGCCAGCAGTCTCAACGACAGGAATCAGCCCCAGCATTTT.

This clonotype was detected only a few times. The rearrangement links TRBV15 to TRBJ2-1; TRBD1 or TRBD2 may be the D gene (6 bases each). V lost 1 base, J lost 6 bases, and 16 bases lay in between. From germline, CDR1 is LNHNV and CDR2 YYDKDF (reference sequence). This CDR3 region has 16 residues. The CDR3 nucleotides are TGTGCCACCAGCAGAGGAAGGGTTGGAGGGGGCAATGAGCAGTTCTTC. Its protein product is CATSRGRVGGGNEQFF.